The rows below give T cell receptor beta chains drawn from one sample of a study of T-cell reconstitution after alpha-beta-depleted transplantation in children. TCRdb passed the PCR reads through MiXCR, listing each CDR3 protein once. Of about 110,000 distinct CDR3 sequences in the sample, almost 6.5% were seen once. Sequencing was performed on PBMCs, mostly from graft donor cells, taken 360 days after TCRalphabeta/CD19-depleted stem cell transplant. The receptor set was obtained from a male patient between 2 and 9 years old who had a stem cell transplant for acute lymphoblastic leukemia, so the T cells may come from the graft donor. The CDR3 runs from the conserved cysteine through the conserved F or W.

V	J	CDR3
TRBV7-9	TRBJ1-2	CASTKHLLYGYTF
TRBV7-6	TRBJ1-3	CASSLGEGANPGNTIYF
TRBV18	TRBJ2-3	CASSPAETDTQYF
TRBV9	TRBJ2-3	CASSVATGYTDTQYF
TRBV2	TRBJ2-7	CASSDVTSGRTYEQYF
TRBV2	TRBJ1-6	CASSEMGQAHSPLHF
TRBV7-6	TRBJ2-5	CASSLKGLTNRIFQETQYF
TRBV29-1	TRBJ1-2	CSVEGSGQRDGYTF
TRBV27	TRBJ2-7	CASSLSGGEQYF
TRBV30	TRBJ2-2	CASTTGFGELFF
TRBV10-3	TRBJ1-2	CAITPRGGDGYTF
TRBV20-1	TRBJ2-3	CSARPFLGATDTQYF
TRBV12-3/TRBV12-4	TRBJ1-1	CASGRTGSKVTEAFF
TRBV24-1	TRBJ2-1	CATSDGGLALEQFF
TRBV4-2	TRBJ2-3	CASSPPGLPGADTQYF
TRBV27	TRBJ1-2	CASSTSGGPFLDYGYTF
TRBV27	TRBJ2-7	CASRTGADEQYF
TRBV7-9	TRBJ2-7	CASSPGGNHEQYF
TRBV3-1	TRBJ2-1	CASSEQGNEQFF
TRBV28	TRBJ1-5	CASSPVDRANQPQHF
TRBV27	TRBJ2-2	CASSGGERGHRELFF
TRBV27	TRBJ1-1	CASSWDRRGTEAFF
TRBV24-1	TRBJ2-5	CATSDRRQYQETQYF
TRBV20-1	TRBJ2-1	CCARGKPQGRSYNEQFF
TRBV30	TRBJ1-1	CAWRRGGTEAFF
TRBV19	TRBJ2-2	CASSVTANTGELFF
TRBV3-1	TRBJ2-2	CASSQVGRARARGGELFF
TRBV28	TRBJ2-7	CASSLYARTNEQYF
TRBV11-2	TRBJ1-2	CASSQGQDYGYTF
TRBV28	TRBJ2-5	CASSPRDRGEETQYF